The text below deals with one T cell receptor beta chain. V was shortened by 4 bases and J by 7 bases, with 10 bases between the two germline ends. Germline CDR1 SQVTM, CDR2 ANQGSEA. The CDR3 length is 11 residues. How the authors handled the data: Amplification with reference gene primers provided the estimates of nucleated cell counts. Clones were sequenced by immunoSEQ multiplex PCR, and TCRdb holds only the in-frame ones, with some missing. V, J and clone size reflect that table, while D and trimming were determined from the DNA. The table shows 300,000 to 450,000 clones, with more than 70% occurring only once. Those enrolled in Seattle joined during active infection and were followed longitudinally afterward. The data were taken from a study of blood T cell repertoires in COVID-19.

The origin of this receptor is a woman aged 60-75 years with COVID-19, enrolled during active disease. The chain joins TRBV29-1 to TRBJ1-1, with a tentative D call TRBD1 (6 bases). The specimen sequenced was peripheral blood. The CDR3 DNA is TGCAGCGTTGTGGGGGCTGGTGAAGCTTTCTTT. It encodes CSVVGAGEAFF.